Given below is one T cell receptor beta chain in context. The record originates from a study of CD8 T cells in Susac syndrome. The germline V and J ends were trimmed by 1 base and 8 bases, with 17 bases remaining between them. CDR3 length: 15 residues. The germline V gene has CDR1 LGHDT and CDR2 YNNKEL (reference sequence). Random hexamers were used to reverse transcribe the RNA input (about 0.45 to 1 ug). Via MiXCR, TCRdb re-called the immunoSEQ multiplex PCR reads, giving one row per CDR3 protein. The data show about 90,000 distinct CDR3 sequences, approximately 92% seen once. This TCR derives from a human donor in good health. Sequences were obtained from CD8+ T cells from PBMCs. The chain employs TRBV3-1 and TRBJ1-1; possible D gene TRBD1, 6 bases. This chain's CDR3 is CASSQAGTWDKEAFF. The CDR3 DNA sequence: TGTGCCAGCAGCCAAGCCGGCACCTGGGACAAGGAAGCTTTCTTT.